The 13 T cell receptor beta chains given below trace back to one sample, sequenced in a study of blood T cell repertoires in COVID-19. Repertoires were generated with immunoSEQ multiplex PCR, while TCRdb's copy carries only in-frame clones and drops some. The data hold about 280,000 clones, with about 85% observed a single time. The sequenced material came from PBMCs or T cells enriched from blood (not recorded which). These TCRs come from a woman in her fifties or sixties who had recovered from COVID-19.

CDR3 DNA sequence: TGCGCCAGCAGCCACGGACTAGCGGGAGGAGAGACCCAGTACTTC. Amino acids: CASSHGLAGGETQYF. This rearrangement joins TRBV4-3 to TRBJ2-5, with 14 positions matching TRBD2. CDR3 size: 15 residues. Germline V lookup: CDR1 LGHNA, CDR2 YSLEER. Trimming cost V 3 bases and J 4 bases; bases outside gene matches: 1.

The DNA for the CDR3 is TGTGCCAGCTCACCCCCTCCTAGCGGGAGGACGAACACCGGGGAGCTGTTTTTT. This encodes CASSPPPSGRTNTGELFF. This chain links TRBV18 with TRBJ2-2; TRBD2 matches at 11 bases. CDR3 length: 18 residues. The J segment lost 0 bases and the V segment lost 3 bases, leaving 6 bases of the junction unmatched. Germline CDR1 is KGHSH and CDR2 is LQKENI.

The V and J genes are TRBV2 and TRBJ2-3, with TRBD1 matching 12 bases. V lost 6 bases to trimming and J lost 4 bases; unmatched junction nucleotides: 5. The CDR3 spans 15 residues. CDR1 is SNHLY, CDR2 FYNNEI, per germline. CDR3 DNA: TGTGCCAGCAGCCGGGACAGGGGGCAGGCAGATACGCAGTATTTT. Residues: CASSRDRGQADTQYF. The full variable domain, rest sourced from reference TRBV2 and TRBJ2-3, is EPEVTQTPSHQVTQMGQEVILRCVPISNHLYFYWYRQILGQKVEFLVSFYNNEISEKSEIFDDQFSVERPDGSNFTLKIRSTKLEDSAMYFCASSRDRGQADTQYFGPGTRLTVL.

This rearrangement joins TRBV7-2 to TRBJ2-7, with D tentatively TRBD2 (6 bases). Germline V gene lookup returns CDR1 SGHTA and CDR2 FQGNSA. The CDR3 has 14 amino acids. With 5 bases removed from V and 5 bases from J, the gap between germline ends came to 16 bases. The CDR3 DNA follows: TGTGCCAGCAGCGGGACTGAATGGACCCACGAGCAGTACTTC. Translating it yields CASSGTEWTHEQYF.

The V call is TRBV5-8, the J call TRBJ1-5; D is ambiguous. Germline CDR1 is SGHTS and CDR2 is YDEGEE. V lost 4 bases to trimming and J lost 2 bases, with 13 bases between them. The CDR3 extends over 15 amino acids. The CDR3 nucleotides read TGTGCCAGCAGCCCCAACTTTATGGGCAATCAGCCCCAGCATTTT. This translates into CASSPNFMGNQPQHF.

This sequence joins TRBV10-1 and TRBJ2-7; D uncertain. V gave up 0 bases and J gave up 1 base, with 10 bases separating them. There are 15 residues in the CDR3. The germline V gene has CDR1 WNHNN and CDR2 SYGVQD (reference sequence). The CDR3 nucleotides are TGCGCCAGCAGTGAGTCGAGTCGCGGTTCCTACGAGCAGTACTTC. It yields the protein CASSESSRGSYEQYF.

This clone was seen a few times. This chain joins TRBV4-1 and TRBJ1-5; D is unresolved. Germline loops: CDR1 MGHRA, CDR2 YSYEKL. The ends were cut back, 0 bases at V and 8 bases at J, with 11 bases in the middle. This CDR3 has 14 residues. The CDR3 sequence: CASSQDDIDKPQHF. CDR3 nucleotide sequence: TGCGCCAGCAGCCAAGATGACATCGACAAGCCCCAGCATTTT.

The rearrangement links TRBV5-6 to TRBJ2-5, with 10 nucleotides matching TRBD1. Per germline, CDR1 SGHDT and CDR2 YYEEEE. Losses at the gene ends were 4 bases for V and 2 bases for J; bases not matched to a gene: 8. This CDR3 contains 16 residues. The CDR3 DNA is TGTGCCAGCAGCGCCGGGACAGGGGATTGGCAAGAGACCCAGTACTTC. Its translation: CASSAGTGDWQETQYF.

The chain combines TRBV12-3 or TRBV12-4 with TRBJ1-2; D gene uncertain. The CDR3 has 13 amino acids. Trimming shortened V by 1 base and J by 4 bases, and 7 bases separated the two germline ends. CDR3 sequence: CASSLVRIYGYTF. CDR3 DNA: TGTGCCAGCAGTTTAGTCAGAATCTATGGCTACACCTTC.

The chain has TRBV4-1 and TRBJ1-1; unclear D gene. Germline V gene sequence: CDR1 MGHRA, CDR2 YSYEKL. Trimming shortened V by 1 base and J by 4 bases, and 10 bases separated the two germline ends. The CDR3 spans 14 residues. The CDR3 loop is CASSQGGLGTEAFF. For the CDR3, the DNA is TGCGCCAGCAGCCAAGGAGGTTTGGGCACTGAAGCTTTCTTT.

The rearrangement uses TRBV9 and TRBJ2-1, with 8 bases lining up with TRBD2. The CDR3 length is 19 residues. Germline-derived CDR1 and CDR2 are SGDLS and YYNGEE. V shed 4 bases, J shed 4 bases, and the junction held 19 bases outside the gene matches. DNA for the CDR3: TGTGCCAGCAGCCCCCGACTCTTACTACAGCGGGAGAGGTACAATGAGCAGTTCTTC. This sequence encodes CASSPRLLLQRERYNEQFF.

The CDR3 loop reads CASSVHSRQMDSPLHF. The CDR3 DNA sequence: TGTGCCAGCAGCGTTCATTCGCGGCAGATGGATTCACCCCTCCACTTT. The V and J genes are TRBV4-2 and TRBJ1-6; no reliable D call. In germline, CDR1 is LGHNA, CDR2 YNFKEQ. This CDR3 region has 16 residues. Trimming pared 5 bases from V and 8 bases from J, leaving 19 bases between.

The gene calls are TRBV6-1 and TRBJ2-2, with D possibly matching TRBD1 (8 bases). CDR1 is MNHNS and CDR2 is SASEGT in the germline V gene. The CDR3 has 14 residues. V dropped 7 bases and J dropped 5 bases, with 14 bases sitting between them. DNA for the CDR3: TGTGCCAGCAAAAACAGGGGGGGGACCGGGGAGCTGTTTTTT. As protein: CASKNRGGTGELFF.